These 17 T cell receptor beta chains were sequenced from one sample in a study of CD8 T cells in Susac syndrome. RNA totalling roughly 0.45 to 1 ug underwent reverse transcription with random hexamers. Each CDR3 protein is one row after TCRdb ran MiXCR on the immunoSEQ multiplex PCR reads. Here the sample spans 110,000 to 150,000 distinct CDR3 sequences, about 93% being singletons. Sample: CD8+ T cells from PBMCs. The source is a human donor in good health.

J is TRBJ2-1 and V is TRBV9, with TRBD2 as a possible D gene (6 bases). With 3 bases removed from V and 8 bases from J, the gap between germline ends came to 15 bases. Germline V lookup: CDR1 SGDLS, CDR2 YYNGEE. This CDR3 has 14 amino acids. The CDR3 coding sequence is TGTGCCAGCAGCGCGGGAGTATCTCCCCATGAGCAGTTCTTC. Protein sequence: CASSAGVSPHEQFF.

This chain uses TRBV5-1 with TRBJ2-1, with D perhaps matching TRBD2 (6 bases). V was pared by 9 bases and J by 4 bases, with 23 bases between. Germline loops: CDR1 SGHRS, CDR2 YFSETQ. The CDR3 covers 16 residues. CDR3 loop: CATAPDRGRRYNEQFF. CDR3 DNA: TGCGCCACCGCTCCTGATCGAGGGAGGAGGTACAATGAGCAGTTCTTC.

The table lists this clonotype with a count of one. The chain joins TRBV4-3 to TRBJ2-3; no clear D gene. V lost 1 base, J lost 7 bases, and 12 bases lay in between. This CDR3 contains 14 residues. CDR1 and CDR2 from the germline V gene are LGHNA and YSLEER. DNA for the CDR3: TGCGCCAGCAGCCAAGGAGCCGGCGGCTATACGCAGTATTTT. As protein: CASSQGAGGYTQYF.

The chain joins TRBV10-2 to TRBJ1-1, with D unresolved. V was trimmed by 6 bases and J by 1 base, leaving 9 bases between them. CDR1 and CDR2 (germline): WSHSY, SAAADI. The CDR3 consists of 13 residues. CDR3 nucleotide sequence: TGCGCCAGCAGGGGTGCAGGGAACACTGAAGCTTTCTTT. It codes for CASRGAGNTEAFF.

This chain links TRBV30 with TRBJ2-3; D may match TRBD1 or TRBD2 (5 bases each). Trimming left V 0 bases short and J 0 bases short, with 10 bases between. Germline CDR1 reads GTSNPN; CDR2 reads SVGIG (reference sequence). This CDR3 has 15 amino acids. CDR3 region: CAWSVRDGSTDTQYF. CDR3 nucleotides: TGTGCCTGGAGTGTCCGGGACGGAAGCACAGATACGCAGTATTTT.

CDR3 nucleotides: TGTGCCAGCAGCCCAGGGGCGGGCGAGCAGTACTTC. The encoded protein is CASSPGAGEQYF. The chain recombines TRBV27 with TRBJ2-7; D is possibly TRBD1 (6 bases). V lost 6 bases and J 6 bases, leaving 12 bases between the germline ends. The CDR3 loop spans 12 amino acids. Germline CDR1 MNHEY, CDR2 SMNVEV (reference sequence).

The chain couples TRBV9 to TRBJ1-1, with a tentative D call TRBD1 (5 bases). Looked up from germline, CDR1 is SGDLS and CDR2 is YYNGEE. The CDR3 extends over 15 amino acids. The V gene lost 1 base and the J gene lost 5 bases, with 15 bases spanning the gap. For the CDR3, the DNA is TGTGCCAGCAGCGTAAACGAGGGGAGTGGGACTGAAGCTTTCTTT. Translating gives CASSVNEGSGTEAFF.

The J gene is TRBJ1-1, the V gene TRBV5-6; a weak D match, TRBD1 (5 bases). Trimming left V 0 bases short and J 7 bases short, with 7 bases between. The CDR3 is 12 amino acids. The V gene's germline CDR1 is SGHDT and CDR2 YYEEEE. The CDR3 DNA is TGTGCCAGCAGCTTGGACAGGCATGAAGCTTTCTTT. As protein: CASSLDRHEAFF.

This chain links TRBV6-6 with TRBJ2-7, with 10 bases matching TRBD2. This CDR3 is built from 14 residues. Germline V gene sequence: CDR1 MNHNY, CDR2 SVGAGI (reference sequence). The junction had 5 bases not matched to a gene; V was cut back by 2 bases and J by 7 bases. CDR3 coding DNA: TGTGCCAGCAGTTACATGCTAGCGGGAGTAGAGCAGTACTTC. This gives the protein CASSYMLAGVEQYF.

The chain recombines TRBV7-9 with TRBJ2-7, with 9 nucleotides matching TRBD1. V gave up 7 bases and J gave up 3 bases; unmatched junction bases: 7. This CDR3 comprises 14 residues. Germline CDR1 reads SEHNR; CDR2 reads FQNEAQ (reference sequence). In nucleotides, the CDR3 is TGTGCCAGCACAGGGACAGGGAAGATCTACGAGCAGTACTTC. It is translated as CASTGTGKIYEQYF.

The chain uses TRBV3-1 and TRBJ2-7, with D possibly matching TRBD2 (6 bases). V gave up 3 bases and J gave up 0 bases, with 15 bases separating them. The CDR3 loop spans 16 amino acids. Germline assignment: CDR1 LGHDT and CDR2 YNNKEL (reference sequence). The CDR3 loop is CASSHGPRENSYEQYF. The CDR3 DNA reads as TGTGCCAGCAGCCATGGACCTCGGGAGAACTCCTACGAGCAGTACTTC.

The rearrangement uses TRBV20-1 and TRBJ2-3, with TRBD1 identical over 9 bases. This CDR3 has 12 residues. Germline V gene lookup returns CDR1 DFQATT and CDR2 SNEGSKA (reference sequence). This chain's CDR3 is CRFAGQGDTQYF. Here the CDR3 DNA reads TGCAGATTCGCAGGACAGGGGGATACGCAGTATTTT.

V gene TRBV11-2 combines with J gene TRBJ1-4; 10 nucleotides align to TRBD1. V was pared by 5 bases and J by 8 bases, with 8 bases of the junction left unmatched. The length of the CDR3 is 15 residues. The V gene's germline CDR1 is SGHAT and CDR2 FQNNGV. In nucleotides, the CDR3 is TGTGCCAGCAGCGGACAGGGGGGAGCGGGCGAAAAACTGTTTTTT. Translating it yields CASSGQGGAGEKLFF.

This chain joins TRBV3-1 and TRBJ2-1; 9 nucleotides line up with TRBD2. CDR1 is LGHDT, CDR2 YNNKEL, per germline (reference sequence). This CDR3 has 16 residues. Germline trimming cut 0 bases from V and 6 bases from J; bases unmatched to any gene: 6. The CDR3 sequence is CASSQDLLAGSNEQFF. The CDR3 DNA is TGTGCCAGCAGCCAAGATCTTCTAGCGGGATCCAATGAGCAGTTCTTC.

The chain has TRBV9 and TRBJ2-7; a possible D gene is TRBD1 (7 bases). From germline, CDR1 is SGDLS and CDR2 YYNGEE. The V end lost 7 bases, the J end lost 3 bases, and 17 bases lay between the germline ends. This CDR3 spans 14 amino acids. CDR3 DNA: TGTGCCAGCTCCCAGGGGGGCGTAGACTACGAGCAGTACTTC. This encodes CASSQGGVDYEQYF.

This rearrangement joins TRBV5-4 to TRBJ2-7; D may be TRBD2 (5 bases). Germline CDR1 is SGHNT and CDR2 is YYREEE (reference sequence). V was cut by 2 bases and J by 6 bases, with 15 bases left in between. The CDR3 extends over 14 amino acids. This CDR3 reads CASSFGLSNFEQYF. In DNA, the CDR3 is TGTGCCAGCAGCTTTGGACTCTCAAATTTCGAGCAGTACTTC.

V and J are TRBV28 and TRBJ2-2; no definite D call. The ends were cut back, 2 bases at V and 6 bases at J, with 19 bases in the middle. This CDR3 spans 17 amino acids. CDR1 is MDHEN, CDR2 SYDVKM, per germline. The CDR3 reads CASSLPPAQPSAGELFF. The CDR3 nucleotides are TGTGCCAGCAGTTTACCCCCGGCACAACCGAGCGCCGGGGAGCTGTTTTTT.